This T cell receptor (beta chain) came from a study of OX40 agonist ivuxolimab in advanced cancers. As for the study more broadly: Ivuxolimab, which targeted the costimulatory receptor OX40 (CD134), was an agonistic, fully human IgG2 monoclonal antibody. Intravenous ivuxolimab was administered to patients every 2 weeks at six dose levels: 0.01, 0.1, 0.3, 1.5, 3 and 10 mg/kg. Of the approximately 54 dose-escalation patients, hepatocellular carcinoma was present in around 20, melanoma in roughly 15, renal cell carcinoma in 9 and head and neck cancer in 9. The dose-escalation cohort was 82.7% male with a mean age of roughly 60 years, ranging from about 23 to 85. Patients were allowed to have had prior anti-PD-1, anti-PD-L1 or anti-CTLA-4 therapy, and approximately 40% of the dose-escalation patients had been treated with checkpoint inhibitors. Three dose-escalation patients achieved partial responses, one with hepatocellular carcinoma and two with cutaneous melanoma. The purpose of peripheral TCRbeta sequencing was to test whether ivuxolimab changed TCR sequence diversity and led to clonal T-cell expansion. The paper covers the monotherapy dose-escalation part of the phase I ivuxolimab trial, which included N of about 50 patients.

Genomic DNA was isolated from the sorted cells so that the TCRbeta CDR3 region could be sequenced. The immunoSEQ Assay was used to sequence the TCRbeta CDR3 regions. TCRdb took over this immuneACCESS table, retaining in-frame rearrangements with V and J assigned. Such tables are incomplete; in checked studies, under half of the missing clones stem from an unresolved V gene, and the remainder is unexplained. The sample has about 69,000 clones on record, 60% to 85% of them singletons. The ten biggest clones cover approximately 2.1% of the sample. V sheds 3 bases and J sheds 8 bases, leaving 13 bases between their ends. The CDR3 spans 14 residues, from the cysteine through the phenylalanine. The read is trimmed to its CDR3 DNA, 42 bases read in frame from base 1. CDR1 MDHEN and CDR2 SYDVKM are derived from the germline V gene. Comment on this clone: The specificity of this receptor is unknown. No base quality information exists; no much larger clone differs at one position.

Patients with a history of autoimmune disease or receiving systemic immunosuppression were excluded from the trial. Peripheral blood for TCR sequencing was collected from all dose cohorts at baseline, on cycle 4 day 1, and on cycle 7 day 1. Samples were obtained from an open-label, multicenter, first-in-human phase I dose-escalation trial of ivuxolimab. Adults with locally advanced or metastatic melanoma, renal cell carcinoma, hepatocellular carcinoma or head and neck squamous cell carcinoma were enrolled in the trial. Before TCR sequencing, CD4+ and CD8+ T cells were separately sorted from peripheral blood. Results the study describes overall, beyond this receptor: After ivuxolimab, CD8+ T cells had more expanded clones than CD4+ T cells on average. Low levels of normalized T-cell clonal expansion were also seen in some nonresponding patients. The antigen specificity of the peripheral T cells that underwent clonal expansion was not determined. Partial responders in the 0.1-3.0 mg/kg groups had among the lowest normalized peripheral clonal expansion, especially among CD8+ T cells. At doses of 0.1 to 3.0 mg/kg, clonal expansion of both CD4+ and CD8+ blood T cells was observed from baseline to week 6.

In this chain, TRBV28 is recombined with TRBJ1-4; the D gene is perhaps TRBD1, on 6 matching bases. This sample comprised CD4+ or CD8+ T cells sorted from blood, obtained in a trial of the OX40 agonist ivuxolimab. The sequence was obtained from an adult with an advanced solid tumor such as melanoma, head and neck, liver or kidney cancer. The sequenced DNA is TGTGCCAGCAGTTTTGGGGGGGCTCGGGAAAAACTGTTTTTT. This gives the protein CASSFGGAREKLFF. The entire variable domain, with the stretches around the CDR3 drawn from the reference TRBV28 and TRBJ1-4 proteins, is DVKVTQSSRYLVKRTGEKVFLECVQDMDHENMFWYRQDPGLGLRLIYFSYDVKMKEKGDIPEGYSVSREKKERFSLILESASTNQTSMYLCASSFGGAREKLFFGSGTQLSVL.